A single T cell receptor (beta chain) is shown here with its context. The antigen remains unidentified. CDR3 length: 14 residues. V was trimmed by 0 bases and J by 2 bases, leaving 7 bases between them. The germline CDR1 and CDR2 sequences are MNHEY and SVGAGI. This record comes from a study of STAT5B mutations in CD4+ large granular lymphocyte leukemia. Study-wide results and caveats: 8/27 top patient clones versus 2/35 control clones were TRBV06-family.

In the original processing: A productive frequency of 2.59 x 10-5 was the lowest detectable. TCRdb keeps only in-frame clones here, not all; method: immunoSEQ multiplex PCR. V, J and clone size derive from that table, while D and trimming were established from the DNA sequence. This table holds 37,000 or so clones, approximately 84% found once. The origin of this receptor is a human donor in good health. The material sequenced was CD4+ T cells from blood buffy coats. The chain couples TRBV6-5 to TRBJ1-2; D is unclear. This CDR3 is CASSYSPANYGYTF. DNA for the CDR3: TGTGCCAGCAGTTACTCTCCGGCCAACTATGGCTACACCTTC.